These T cell receptor beta chains were read from a single sample in a study of blood T cell repertoires in COVID-19. The data were produced by immunoSEQ multiplex PCR, yet TCRdb's version contains in-frame clones alone and is incomplete. This table has fewer than 140,000 clones, roughly four fifths appearing once. Sequencing was carried out using peripheral blood. The receptors originated from a woman aged 55-75 years with acute or convalescent COVID-19. The CDR3 runs from the conserved cysteine through the conserved F or W. The order of the fields is J gene, clone size, V gene, D gene, CDR3 protein, CDR3 DNA. The D gene is left open where the match is weak. Size tells how often a clone was seen (once, few, many) or the class of an expanded clone, and some rows leave it out.

J: TRBJ1-1
size: .
V: TRBV27
D: .
CDR3: CASSSYGKTGSNTEAFF
DNA: TGTGCCAGCAGTTCGTATGGGAAGACAGGCTCGAACACTGAAGCTTTCTTT

J: TRBJ2-2
size: once
V: TRBV27
D: TRBD2
CDR3: CASSTVRGTSGRSAGELFF
DNA: TGTGCCAGCAGTACCGTAAGGGGGACTAGCGGGAGGAGCGCCGGGGAGCTGTTTTTT

J: TRBJ1-5
size: .
V: TRBV5-6
D: .
CDR3: CASSLYSLEGNQPQHF
DNA: TGTGCCAGCAGCTTGTACAGTCTGGAGGGCAATCAGCCCCAGCATTTT

J: TRBJ1-5
size: few
V: TRBV7-6
D: TRBD1
CDR3: CASSSGGRNQPQHF
DNA: TGTGCCAGCAGCTCAGGGGGACGCAATCAGCCCCAGCATTTT

J: TRBJ2-5
size: .
V: TRBV19
D: TRBD1
CDR3: CASSILGAGGVETQYF
DNA: TGTGCCAGTAGTATATTAGGGGCAGGGGGCGTGGAGACCCAGTACTTC

J: TRBJ2-2
size: .
V: TRBV12-5
D: TRBD1
CDR3: CASGSYRGPNTGELFF
DNA: TGTGCTAGTGGTTCGTATAGGGGGCCGAACACCGGGGAGCTGTTTTTT

J: TRBJ2-1
size: once
V: TRBV6-5
D: TRBD1
CDR3: CASSPGTENNEQFF
DNA: TGTGCCAGCAGTCCCGGGACAGAAAACAATGAGCAGTTCTTC

J: TRBJ1-2
size: once
V: TRBV18
D: .
CDR3: CASSPGGTNYGYTF
DNA: TGTGCCAGCTCACCTGGGGGCACTAACTATGGCTACACCTTC

J: TRBJ2-7
size: .
V: TRBV28
D: .
CDR3: CAITGSSYEQYF
DNA: TGTGCCATAACAGGGAGCTCCTACGAGCAGTACTTC

J: TRBJ2-7
size: .
V: TRBV28
D: TRBD1
CDR3: CASSSLGGQVMQYF
DNA: TGTGCCAGCAGTTCTTTGGGGGGACAGGTAATGCAGTACTTC

J: TRBJ1-1
size: .
V: TRBV4-1
D: TRBD1
CDR3: CASSQGQGGNTEAFF
DNA: TGCGCCAGCAGCCAAGGACAGGGGGGGAACACTGAAGCTTTCTTT

J: TRBJ2-1
size: .
V: TRBV10-3
D: TRBD2
CDR3: CAISETREGRYNEQFF
DNA: TGTGCCATCAGTGAAACGCGGGAGGGCCGGTACAATGAGCAGTTCTTC

J: TRBJ1-3
size: once
V: TRBV30
D: TRBD1
CDR3: CAWSQTGGVGNTIYF
DNA: TGTGCCTGGAGCCAGACAGGGGGCGTTGGAAACACCATATATTTT

J: TRBJ2-1
size: .
V: TRBV29-1
D: .
CDR3: CSSVLGLPYNEQFF
DNA: TGCAGCTCCGTTCTCGGACTGCCTTACAATGAGCAGTTCTTC

J: TRBJ1-3
size: .
V: TRBV18
D: .
CDR3: CASSPLNWRGSGNTIYF
DNA: TGTGCCAGCTCACCGCTAAACTGGAGGGGTTCTGGAAACACCATATATTTT

J: TRBJ2-7
size: .
V: TRBV2
D: .
CDR3: CASSEGFSYEQYF
DNA: TGTGCCAGCAGTGAGGGCTTCTCCTACGAGCAGTACTTC

J: TRBJ1-5
size: .
V: TRBV19
D: .
CDR3: CASSMEGHNQPQHF
DNA: TGTGCCAGTAGTATGGAGGGGCACAATCAGCCCCAGCATTTT

J: TRBJ1-2
size: .
V: TRBV28
D: TRBD1
CDR3: CASRLGTGIGYGYTF
DNA: TGTGCCAGCAGACTCGGGACAGGGATAGGGTATGGCTACACCTTC

J: TRBJ2-5
size: .
V: TRBV29-1
D: TRBD2
CDR3: CSVATGTSGGRETQYF
DNA: TGCAGCGTCGCTACCGGGACTAGCGGGGGCCGTGAGACCCAGTACTTC

J: TRBJ1-2
size: .
V: TRBV6-6
D: TRBD1
CDR3: CASRRGQGYGYTF
DNA: TGTGCCAGCAGGAGGGGACAGGGGTACGGCTACACCTTC

J: TRBJ1-1
size: .
V: TRBV7-3
D: .
CDR3: CASSLTGQQAFF
DNA: TGTGCCAGCAGCTTAACTGGCCAACAAGCTTTCTTT

J: TRBJ2-1
size: .
V: TRBV27
D: TRBD1
CDR3: CASRPDRGLYYDNEQFF
DNA: TGTGCCAGCAGGCCGGACAGGGGGCTCTACTATGACAATGAGCAGTTCTTC